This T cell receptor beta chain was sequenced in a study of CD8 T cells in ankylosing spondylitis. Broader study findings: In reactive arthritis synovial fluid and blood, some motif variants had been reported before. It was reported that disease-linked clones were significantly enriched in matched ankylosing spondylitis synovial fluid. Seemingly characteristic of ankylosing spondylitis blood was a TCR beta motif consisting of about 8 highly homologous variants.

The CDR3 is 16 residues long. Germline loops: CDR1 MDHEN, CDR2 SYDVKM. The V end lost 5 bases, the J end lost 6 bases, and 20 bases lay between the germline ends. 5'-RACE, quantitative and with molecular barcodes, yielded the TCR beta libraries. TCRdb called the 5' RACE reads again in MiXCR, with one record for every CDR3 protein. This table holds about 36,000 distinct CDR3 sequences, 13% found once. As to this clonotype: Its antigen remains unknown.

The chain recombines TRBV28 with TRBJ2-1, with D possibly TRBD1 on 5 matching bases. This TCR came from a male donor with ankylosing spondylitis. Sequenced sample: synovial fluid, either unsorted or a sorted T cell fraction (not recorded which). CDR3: CASSLKQAYVPNEQFF. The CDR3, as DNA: TGTGCCAGCAGTCTGAAACAGGCCTACGTCCCCAATGAGCAGTTCTTC.